This note documents a single T cell receptor beta chain sequence. The junction shows a germline mismatch at one end, possibly a read error. The CDR3 is 17 residues long. Germline CDR1 SSHAT, CDR2 FNYEAQ (reference sequence). Recruited during active infection, patients (from Seattle) were subsequently followed longitudinally. The entry originates in a study of blood T cell repertoires in COVID-19. Study-level background: COVID-19 samples from acute and convalescent phases originated in the United States, Italy and Spain. T cells, B-cell-depleted T cells, or PBMCs provided the cDNA or gDNA that served as material.

Original handling: Estimation of nucleated cell counts relied on the amplification of reference gene primers. The repertoire was sequenced with immunoSEQ multiplex PCR; TCRdb's copy has only in-frame clones and lacks some. V and J calls and clone size are as listed in that table; D and trimming were resolved from the DNA. The profile covers roughly 60,000 clones, with around four fifths appearing a single time and roughly 10% taken by the ten largest. J is TRBJ2-1 and V is TRBV7-7; tentative D call: TRBD1 (5 bases). The clonotype comes from a man aged 30-40 years with COVID-19, enrolled during active disease. Sequenced material: peripheral blood. DNA of the CDR3: TGTGCTAGCAGCTTAGGGGTAGGGCAGGGATCCTACAATGAGCAGTTCTTC. Translating gives CASSLGVGQGSYNEQFF.